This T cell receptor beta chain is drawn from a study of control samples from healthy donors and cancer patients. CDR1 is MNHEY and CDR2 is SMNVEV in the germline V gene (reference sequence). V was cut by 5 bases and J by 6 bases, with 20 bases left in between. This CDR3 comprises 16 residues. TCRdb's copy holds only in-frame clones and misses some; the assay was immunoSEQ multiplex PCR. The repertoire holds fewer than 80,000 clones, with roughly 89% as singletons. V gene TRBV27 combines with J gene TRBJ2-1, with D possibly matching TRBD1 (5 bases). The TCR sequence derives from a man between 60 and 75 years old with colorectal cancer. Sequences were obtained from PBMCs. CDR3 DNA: TGTGCCAGCAGTCCCCCATATCGCAGGGTTTCCAATGAGCAGTTCTTC. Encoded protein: CASSPPYRRVSNEQFF.